This entry is about one T cell receptor beta chain. As yet, its antigen is unknown. CDR3 length: 13 residues. The germline gives CDR1 SGHTA, CDR2 FQGNSA. V lost 4 bases, J lost 7 bases, and 14 bases lay in between. The record originates from a study of T cell responses to AZD1222 COVID-19 vaccine. Overall study results and limits: Recipients of two AZD1222 doses showed rising Spike-specific TCR breadth and depth. Seropositive status at baseline applied to only 5 to 7 AZD1222 recipients.

Here immunoSEQ multiplex PCR was the method, and the copy in TCRdb shows in-frame clones only, minus some. The sample lists 150,000 to 180,000 clones, 90% seen once, with around 18% in the top ten. The chain has TRBV7-2 and TRBJ2-7; no firm D call. The TCR sequence derives from an adult in good health. The sample consisted of peripheral blood, taken on day 0 of AZD1222 vaccination. This CDR3 is CASSSGSAAEQYF. CDR3 coding DNA: TGTGCCAGCAGCTCCGGTTCAGCCGCAGAGCAGTACTTC. Full variable domain (remainder filled in from reference TRBV7-2 and TRBJ2-7): GAGVSQSPSNKVTEKGKDVELRCDPISGHTALYWYRQSLGQGLEFLIYFQGNSAPDKSGLPSDRFSAERTGGSVSTLTIQRTQQEDSAVYLCASSSGSAAEQYFGPGTRLTVT.